Following are 10 T cell receptor beta chains from one sample sequenced in a study of blood T cells in healthy people across ages. Using a J-beta primer mix together with a sample-barcoded 5' primer, a second PCR was run for about 7 to 12 cycles. One entry per CDR3 protein, called by TCRdb with MiXCR from the 5' RACE reads. The sample lists 2 million or so distinct CDR3 sequences, around 50% occurring once. Sequenced: blood. The receptors stem from a woman aged 40-49 years in good health.

This chain links TRBV2 with TRBJ1-2; 7 bases map to TRBD1. The length of the CDR3 is 15 residues. Germline V gene lookup returns CDR1 SNHLY and CDR2 FYNNEI. J was trimmed by 4 bases and V by 0 bases; bases with no gene match: 5. The CDR3 DNA sequence: TGTGCCAGCAGTGAAGCGACAGGGATTGCCTATGGCTACACCTTC. This sequence encodes CASSEATGIAYGYTF.

The J gene is TRBJ2-1, the V gene TRBV7-2; TRBD2 aligns across 8 bases. Looked up from germline, CDR1 is SGHTA and CDR2 is FQGNSA. The CDR3 totals 16 residues. J was trimmed by 8 bases and V by 5 bases; bases with no gene match: 14. The CDR3 loop reads CASSVPFRTSKDEQFF. In DNA form, the CDR3 reads TGTGCCAGCAGCGTACCCTTCCGGACTAGCAAGGATGAGCAGTTCTTC.

The rearrangement uses TRBV20-1 and TRBJ2-3; 7 nucleotides line up with TRBD1. The CDR3 spans 18 residues. The V segment lost 3 bases and the J segment 2 bases; nucleotides outside the gene matches: 17. In germline, CDR1 is DFQATT, CDR2 SNEGSKA (reference sequence). CDR3 bases: TGCAGTGCTAGTCCTTTTAAATTGTGGGACAGCCACACAGATACGCAGTATTTT. It yields the protein CSASPFKLWDSHTDTQYF.

This clonotype occurred many times. The chain joins TRBV6-2 or TRBV6-3 to TRBJ2-5; D unclear. The CDR3 loop spans 14 amino acids. Trimming cost V 0 bases and J 2 bases, with 7 bases left between them. The germline CDR1 and CDR2 sequences are MNHEY and SVGEGT. This CDR3 reads CASSYSGAQETQYF. Here the CDR3 DNA reads TGTGCCAGCAGTTACTCTGGCGCACAAGAGACCCAGTACTTC.

The rearrangement uses TRBV6-5 and TRBJ2-3; TRBD1 might be the D (6 bases). Germline V gene lookup returns CDR1 MNHEY and CDR2 SVGAGI. This CDR3 comprises 13 residues. With 2 bases removed from V and 7 bases from J, the gap between germline ends came to 10 bases. CDR3 sequence (DNA): TGTGCCAGCAGTTACGACCAGGGGAATACGCAGTATTTT. This encodes CASSYDQGNTQYF.

This rearrangement joins TRBV10-3 to TRBJ2-7; possibly TRBD1 for D (5 bases). The length of the CDR3 is 12 residues. The germline V and J ends were trimmed by 4 bases and 6 bases, with 10 bases remaining between them. Germline CDR1 ENHRY, CDR2 SYGVKD. The CDR3 DNA is TGTGCCATCAGTGTGCAAGGGGCCGAGCAGTACTTC. Translated: CAISVQGAEQYF.

V usage is TRBV29-1 and J usage is TRBJ1-2; TRBD1 matches at 8 bases. The germline V gene encodes CDR1 SQVTM and CDR2 ANQGSEA. The V segment lost 6 bases and the J segment 7 bases; nucleotides outside the gene matches: 7. This CDR3 contains 12 residues. CDR3 DNA sequence: TGCAGCGTCGTGGACAGGGAGGCTGGCTACACCTTC. Translated: CSVVDREAGYTF.

This clonotype has only a few counts. The chain links TRBV20-1 to TRBJ1-2, with D tentatively TRBD1 (5 bases). With 0 bases removed from V and 3 bases from J, the gap between germline ends came to 17 bases. The CDR3 runs to 16 residues. CDR1 and CDR2 (germline): DFQATT, SNEGSKA (reference sequence). The CDR3 protein is CSARDLGVQRDYGYTF. In nucleotides, the CDR3 is TGCAGTGCTAGAGATCTAGGGGTCCAGCGAGACTATGGCTACACCTTC.

The chain couples TRBV6-5 to TRBJ1-2; TRBD1 matches at 8 bases. V lost 5 bases and J lost 5; bases outside the gene matches: 7. This CDR3 comprises 14 residues. From germline, CDR1 is MNHEY and CDR2 SVGAGI. CDR3 amino acids: CASSDGQGGYGYTF. CDR3 nucleotide sequence: TGTGCCAGCAGTGACGGACAGGGAGGATATGGCTACACCTTC.

The gene calls are TRBV5-1 and TRBJ2-3; 8 bases are a match to TRBD1. Germline V gene lookup returns CDR1 SGHRS and CDR2 YFSETQ. CDR3 length: 13 residues. J was trimmed by 4 bases and V by 7 bases; bases with no gene match: 5. The chain's CDR3 is CASARGPSDTQYF. The CDR3 DNA reads as TGCGCCAGCGCCAGGGGGCCATCAGATACGCAGTATTTT.